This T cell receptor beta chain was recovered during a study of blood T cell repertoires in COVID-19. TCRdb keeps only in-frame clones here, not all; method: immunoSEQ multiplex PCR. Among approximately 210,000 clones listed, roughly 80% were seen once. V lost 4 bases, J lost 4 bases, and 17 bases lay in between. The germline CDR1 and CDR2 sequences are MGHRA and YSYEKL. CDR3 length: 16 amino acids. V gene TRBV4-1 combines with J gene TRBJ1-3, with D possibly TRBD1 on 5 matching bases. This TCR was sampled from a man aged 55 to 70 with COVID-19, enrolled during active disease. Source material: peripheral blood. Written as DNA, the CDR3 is TGCGCCAGCAGCCCCTCCTCAGGGATTGGCGGAAACACCATATATTTT. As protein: CASSPSSGIGGNTIYF.